One sample yielded the 18 T cell receptor beta chains listed below, sequenced in a study of blood T cells in healthy people across ages. A second PCR, run for about 6 to 12 cycles, used a sample-barcoded 5' primer plus a J-beta primer mix. Each CDR3 protein gets one entry after TCRdb re-called the 5' RACE reads with MiXCR. The top ten hold around 11% of the sample, which has roughly 1.6 million distinct CDR3 sequences, about 32% seen once. Source material: blood. These receptors all come from a woman in her 30s in good health.

The rearrangement joins TRBV9 to TRBJ2-5; 8 bases match TRBD2. Germline CDR1 SGDLS, CDR2 YYNGEE. This CDR3 has 15 amino acids. The trim removed 0 bases at V and 9 bases at J, leaving 10 bases unmatched. Here the CDR3 DNA reads TGTGCCAGCAGCGTAGGTCAAGGGGCGGGGGGTCCCCAGTACTTC. This codes for CASSVGQGAGGPQYF.

The V call is TRBV6-5, the J call TRBJ1-1; D gene ambiguous. Germline V gene data show CDR1 as MNHEY and CDR2 as SVGAGI. V was trimmed by 0 bases and J by 3 bases, leaving 8 bases between them. The CDR3 totals 14 residues. The DNA of the CDR3 is TGTGCCAGCAGTTACTCCGACGAAGACACTGAAGCTTTCTTT. Encoded protein: CASSYSDEDTEAFF.

The chain couples TRBV5-1 to TRBJ2-7; the D gene could be TRBD1 or TRBD2 (5 bases each). Trimming took 0 bases from V and 5 from J, leaving 15 bases between them. The germline V gene encodes CDR1 SGHRS and CDR2 YFSETQ. There are 15 residues in the CDR3. The CDR3 reads CASSLVGRELDEQYF. DNA for the CDR3: TGCGCCAGCAGCTTGGTCGGCAGGGAGCTCGACGAGCAGTACTTC.

The chain employs TRBV20-1 and TRBJ1-5; 9 bases map to TRBD1. Germline trimming cut 5 bases from V and 2 bases from J; bases unmatched to any gene: 10. The CDR3 runs 16 residues. Germline loops: CDR1 DFQATT, CDR2 SNEGSKA (reference sequence). CDR3 DNA: TGCAGTGCTGTCTCACAGGGGGCAGCGGGCAATCAGCCCCAGCATTTT. It yields the protein CSAVSQGAAGNQPQHF.

V gene TRBV5-1 combines with J gene TRBJ2-3; 12 positions match TRBD2. Germline V gene lookup returns CDR1 SGHRS and CDR2 YFSETQ. This CDR3 has 19 residues. After removal of 4 bases from V and 1 base from J, the junction contained 13 bases not matched to a gene. The CDR3, as DNA: TGCGCCAGCAGCAACGGCGGCGGGCTAGCGGGAGGGGGCACAGATACGCAGTATTTT. Residues: CASSNGGGLAGGGTDTQYF.

This clonotype appeared a few times. The chain links TRBV24-1 to TRBJ2-3; D is possibly TRBD2 (6 bases). The V gene's germline CDR1 is KGHDR and CDR2 SFDVKD. V gave up 3 bases and J gave up 6 bases, with 21 bases separating them. This CDR3 is 17 amino acids long. The CDR3 DNA reads TGTGCCACCAGTGATCCGGAAGCGGGCCGATTGCTGGATACGCAGTATTTT. Protein sequence: CATSDPEAGRLLDTQYF.

This clonotype has a count of ten or more. V and J are TRBV10-3 and TRBJ2-7; 9 bases are a match to TRBD1. CDR3 length: 13 amino acids. From germline, CDR1 is ENHRY and CDR2 SYGVKD. CDR3 sequence (DNA): TGTGCTACCTTGGGGGACAGGGCTTACGAGCAGTACTTC. This sequence encodes CATLGDRAYEQYF.

This clonotype occurred a few times. The CDR3 DNA reads TGTGCCAGCAGCCCGATGGGGAACTATGGCTACACCTTC. Encoded protein: CASSPMGNYGYTF. The rearrangement uses TRBV11-2 and TRBJ1-2; D ambiguous. V shed 5 bases and J shed 2 bases, with 9 bases lying between them. This CDR3 has 13 residues. Germline lookup yields CDR1 SGHAT and CDR2 FQNNGV.

CDR3 amino acids: CASLGPSGNRRDEQFF. CDR3 DNA sequence: TGTGCCAGCCTGGGGCCTAGCGGGAACCGGAGGGATGAGCAGTTCTTC. The rearrangement links TRBV11-2 to TRBJ2-1, with 9 bases lining up with TRBD2. The ends lost 8 bases at V and 8 bases at J; junction bases unmatched: 16. This CDR3 comprises 16 residues. Germline lookup yields CDR1 SGHAT and CDR2 FQNNGV.

This clonotype was seen a few times. This chain uses TRBV21-1 with TRBJ2-1; no DNA check was done on the table's D call, TRBD1. TRBV21-1 is tagged as a pseudogene. CDR3 length: 19 residues. The DNA for the CDR3 is TGTGCCAGCAGCAAGGACGAGAGTACGGGGCAGAGCTCCTACAATGAGCAGTTCTTC. It encodes CASSKDESTGQSSYNEQFF.

This clonotype has a handful of counts. The chain couples TRBV7-2 to TRBJ2-3; 8 bases agree with TRBD1. The length of the CDR3 is 16 residues. Germline loops: CDR1 SGHTA, CDR2 FQGNSA. V shed 2 bases and J 0 bases; nucleotides not matched to a gene: 4. The CDR3 here is CASSLQGAGSTDTQYF. CDR3 DNA sequence: TGTGCCAGCAGCTTACAGGGGGCGGGGAGCACAGATACGCAGTATTTT.

Notes on this clonotype: A read error may be the cause here, since a much bigger clone is one base away. V usage is TRBV6-5 and J usage is TRBJ2-5; D possibly matches TRBD1 or TRBD2 (5 bases each). Germline V gives CDR1 MNHEY, CDR2 SVGAGI. CDR3 length: 13 amino acids. V lost 5 bases and J 11 bases, leaving 18 bases between the germline ends. CDR3 amino acids: CASSGGGRGEQYF. DNA for the CDR3: TGTGCCAGCAGTGGGGGTGGTCGGGGTGAGCAGTACTTC.

The chain employs TRBV20-1 and TRBJ2-4, with TRBD1 matching over 10 bases. The J call is in doubt because the DNA end fits TRBJ2-7 better. This CDR3 region has 14 residues. The germline CDR1 and CDR2 sequences are DFQATT and SNEGSKA (reference sequence). The CDR3, as DNA: TGCAGTGCTAGGGAGGGACAGGGGCCATACGAGCAGTACTTC. This sequence encodes CSAREGQGPYEQYF.

The V and J genes are TRBV15 and TRBJ1-2; D possibly corresponds to TRBD1 (6 bases). CDR1 and CDR2 (germline): LNHNV, YYDKDF (reference sequence). The CDR3 is 14 amino acids. V was clipped by 5 bases and J by 3 bases, with 13 bases between them. CDR3 protein: CATSLTGNYYGYTF. CDR3 coding DNA: TGTGCCACCAGCCTTACAGGGAATTACTATGGCTACACCTTC.

In its sample, this clonotype was seen a few times. The J gene is TRBJ1-2, the V gene TRBV12-3 or TRBV12-4; D is possibly TRBD1 (6 bases). The CDR3 runs 15 residues. V was pared by 2 bases and J by 8 bases, with 18 bases between. This chain's CDR3 is CASSLRRQDEFGYTF. The CDR3 DNA is TGTGCCAGCAGTTTAAGGCGACAGGACGAGTTCGGCTACACCTTC.

This clonotype appeared a few times. The rearrangement joins TRBV9 to TRBJ2-7; unclear D gene. The V end lost 4 bases, the J end lost 0 bases, and 14 bases lay between the germline ends. Germline V lookup: CDR1 SGDLS, CDR2 YYNGEE. The CDR3 length is 15 residues. The chain's CDR3 is CASSPLADSSYEQYF. The CDR3 DNA follows: TGTGCCAGCAGCCCCCTGGCGGATAGCTCCTACGAGCAGTACTTC.

This chain links TRBV7-3 with TRBJ2-5, with 7 bases fitting TRBD2. With 0 bases clipped from V and 11 bases from J, the junction kept 24 bases outside the gene matches. The CDR3 has 19 residues. In germline, CDR1 is SGHTA, CDR2 FQGTGA. The CDR3 loop reads CASSLTEPWASGDYNEQYF. For the CDR3, the DNA is TGTGCCAGCAGCTTAACGGAACCTTGGGCTAGCGGAGACTACAATGAGCAGTACTTC. The complete variable domain, with remaining parts taken from reference TRBV7-3 and TRBJ2-5, reads GAGVSQTPSNKVTEKGKYVELRCDPISGHTALYWYRQSLGQGPEFLIYFQGTGAADDSGLPNDRFFAVRPEGSVSTLKIQRTERGDSAVYLCASSLTEPWASGDYNEQYFGPGTRLLVL.

This clonotype was recorded a few times. DNA for the CDR3: TGTGCCAGCAGTGCGGCTAGCGGACTGGGAGAGACCCAGTACTTC. Encoded protein: CASSAASGLGETQYF. The chain couples TRBV9 to TRBJ2-5; 7 nucleotides align to TRBD2. V lost 5 bases and J lost 4; bases outside the gene matches: 11. The CDR3 totals 15 residues. The V gene's germline CDR1 is SGDLS and CDR2 YYNGEE.